The 15 T cell receptor beta chains below come from one sample, sequenced in a study of a mutant IDH1 vaccine in newly diagnosed glioma. Time point denoted: week 47, end of study. A 20-mer mutant IDH1 peptide at 300 ug was injected subcutaneously with topical imiquimod. Measured with immunoSEQ multiplex PCR; TCRdb has only the in-frame clones, and not every one. The table shows 45,000 to 55,000 clones, with approximately 84% occurring only once. Their recognized antigens are unknown. The sequencing here drew on PBMCs, taken from a glioma patient whose treatment included an IDH1 peptide vaccine. Receptor source: a woman in her twenties or thirties with glioma. Some clones in this sample may be carry-over from other donors' samples.

V is TRBV15 and J is TRBJ2-5; D remains unclear. The CDR3 consists of 14 residues. CDR1 and CDR2 (germline): LNHNV, YYDKDF (reference sequence). V was trimmed by 0 bases and J by 1 base, leaving 6 bases between them. As DNA, the CDR3 is TGTGCCACCAGCAGAGATCCCCTCCAAGAGACCCAGTACTTC. Translating it yields CATSRDPLQETQYF.

V gene TRBV15 combines with J gene TRBJ1-2; perhaps TRBD1 as D (5 bases). V was pared by 9 bases and J by 4 bases, with 15 bases between. Germline V gene lookup returns CDR1 LNHNV and CDR2 YYDKDF (reference sequence). The CDR3 has 13 amino acids. CDR3 in amino acids: CATTKQGRYGYTF. The CDR3 coding sequence is TGTGCCACTACCAAGCAGGGCCGCTATGGCTACACCTTC.

This rearrangement joins TRBV5-1 to TRBJ1-2; 9 bases are a match to TRBD1. V lost 5 bases, J lost 7 bases, and 3 bases stayed unmatched. Germline V gene lookup returns CDR1 SGHRS and CDR2 YFSETQ. This CDR3 has 12 residues. CDR3 loop: CASRLTGGGYTF. Written as DNA, the CDR3 is TGCGCCAGCAGGTTGACAGGGGGTGGCTACACCTTC. Combining the CDR3 with reference TRBV5-1 and TRBJ1-2 gives the whole variable domain KAGVTQTPRYLIKTRGQQVTLSCSPISGHRSVSWYQQTPGQGLQFLFEYFSETQRNKGNFPGRFSGRQFSNSRSEMNVSTLELGDSALYLCASRLTGGGYTFGSGTRLTVV.

V usage is TRBV6-1 and J usage is TRBJ2-3, with TRBD1 matching over 7 bases. The V and J ends lost 8 bases and 2 bases, in that order; junction bases with no gene match: 7. Germline V gene lookup returns CDR1 MNHNS and CDR2 SASEGT. The CDR3 length is 14 residues. Here the CDR3 reads CASLWTGYTDTQYF. The CDR3 DNA reads TGTGCCAGCCTCTGGACAGGCTACACAGATACGCAGTATTTT.

The rearrangement joins TRBV6-5 to TRBJ2-4; a possible D gene is TRBD2 (5 bases). Germline V gene sequence: CDR1 MNHEY, CDR2 SVGAGI. The CDR3 loop spans 13 amino acids. V was cut by 6 bases and J by 6 bases, with 12 bases left in between. In DNA form, the CDR3 reads TGTGCCAGCAGCCCCCCCGGAGGAAACATTCAGTACTTC. It is translated as CASSPPGGNIQYF.

The V gene is TRBV18, the J gene TRBJ1-2, with a tentative D call TRBD1 (6 bases). V lost 3 bases to trimming and J lost 2 bases, with 10 bases between them. The CDR3 is 14 amino acids. Germline V lookup: CDR1 KGHSH, CDR2 LQKENI. CDR3 sequence reads: CASSPLDRNYGYTF. The CDR3 DNA reads TGTGCCAGCTCACCCCTCGACAGGAACTATGGCTACACCTTC.

The chain uses TRBV5-1 and TRBJ2-5; TRBD2 matches at 10 bases. V lost 1 base to trimming and J lost 2 bases; unmatched junction nucleotides: 5. This CDR3 comprises 16 residues. Germline CDR1 is SGHRS and CDR2 is YFSETQ. The CDR3 loop is CASSLNPSGSQETQYF. As DNA, the CDR3 is TGCGCCAGCAGCTTGAACCCTAGCGGGAGTCAAGAGACCCAGTACTTC.

This sequence joins TRBV19 and TRBJ2-7; D unresolved. The CDR3 contains 14 residues. V was trimmed by 0 bases and J by 1 base, leaving 7 bases between them. Germline V gives CDR1 LNHDA, CDR2 SQIVND (reference sequence). For the CDR3, the DNA is TGTGCCAGTAGTATAGAGGTGGGATCCTACGAGCAGTACTTC. Translated, it gives CASSIEVGSYEQYF.

The CDR3 coding sequence is TGCGCCAGCAGCCCCGGCGGCAGCACAGATACGCAGTATTTT. This encodes CASSPGGSTDTQYF. The genes are TRBV5-1 and TRBJ2-3; D is unclear. The germline V gene has CDR1 SGHRS and CDR2 YFSETQ. The CDR3 is made up of 14 amino acids. V shed 4 bases and J shed 0 bases, with 9 bases lying between them.

The chain employs TRBV14 and TRBJ1-2; no definite D call. Germline V gives CDR1 SGHDN, CDR2 FVKESK. This CDR3 has 13 residues. Deletions cut 1 base from V and 8 bases from J, with 11 bases between. The CDR3 loop reads CASSQVYGRGYTF. The CDR3 nucleotides are TGTGCCAGCAGCCAAGTATACGGAAGGGGCTACACCTTC. The variable domain in full, completed from reference TRBV14 and TRBJ1-2, reads EAGVTQFPSHSVIEKGQTVTLRCDPISGHDNLYWYRRVMGKEIKFLLHFVKESKQDESGMPNNRFLAERTGGTYSTLKVQPAELEDSGVYFCASSQVYGRGYTFGSGTRLTVV.

The chain employs TRBV11-3 and TRBJ2-3; TRBD1 agrees at 7 bases. This CDR3 is built from 14 residues. Germline V lookup: CDR1 SGHNT, CDR2 YENEEA. The J segment lost 1 base and the V segment lost 4 bases, leaving 2 bases of the junction unmatched. The CDR3 loop reads CASSYGQGTDTQYF. CDR3 nucleotides: TGTGCCAGCAGCTATGGACAGGGCACAGATACGCAGTATTTT. Full variable domain (missing parts from reference TRBV11-3 and TRBJ2-3): EAGVVQSPRYKIIEKKQPVAFWCNPISGHNTLYWYLQNLGQGPELLIRYENEEAVDDSQLPKDRFSAERLKGVDSTLKIQPAELGDSAVYLCASSYGQGTDTQYFGPGTRLTVL.

The table lists this clone with a few counts. The chain has TRBV30 and TRBJ1-5, with unresolved D. The CDR3 is 13 residues long. Trimming removed 2 bases at V and 2 bases at J, with 7 bases between. Germline CDR1 reads GTSNPN; CDR2 reads SVGIG (reference sequence). This chain's CDR3 is CAWSPYGNQPQHF. The CDR3 DNA reads as TGTGCCTGGAGTCCCTATGGCAATCAGCCCCAGCATTTT.

This chain connects TRBV2 to TRBJ1-1; TRBD1 agrees at 7 bases. This CDR3 comprises 17 residues. The germline V gene has CDR1 SNHLY and CDR2 FYNNEI. The junction had 10 bases not matched to a gene; V was cut back by 3 bases and J by 0 bases. CDR3 sequence (DNA): TGTGCCAGCAGTGAGGAGCCAGGGGGGGGGATGAACACTGAAGCTTTCTTT. Translation gives CASSEEPGGGMNTEAFF.

The CDR3 spells CASSFDRADNTEAFF. The CDR3 nucleotides read TGTGCCAGCAGTTTTGACAGGGCGGATAACACTGAAGCTTTCTTT. V gene TRBV27 combines with J gene TRBJ1-1, with TRBD1 identical over 7 bases. V shed 3 bases and J 2 bases; nucleotides not matched to a gene: 6. CDR1 and CDR2 from the germline V gene are MNHEY and SMNVEV (reference sequence). The CDR3 is 15 amino acids.

This chain links TRBV7-6 with TRBJ2-6, with D possibly TRBD2 on 5 matching bases. The CDR3 contains 15 residues. CDR1 and CDR2 from the germline V gene are SGHVS and FNYEAQ. Trimming left V 1 base short and J 2 bases short, with 6 bases between. CDR3 in amino acids: CASSLDGAGANVLTF. Written as DNA, the CDR3 is TGTGCCAGCAGCTTAGACGGGGCTGGGGCCAACGTCCTGACTTTC.